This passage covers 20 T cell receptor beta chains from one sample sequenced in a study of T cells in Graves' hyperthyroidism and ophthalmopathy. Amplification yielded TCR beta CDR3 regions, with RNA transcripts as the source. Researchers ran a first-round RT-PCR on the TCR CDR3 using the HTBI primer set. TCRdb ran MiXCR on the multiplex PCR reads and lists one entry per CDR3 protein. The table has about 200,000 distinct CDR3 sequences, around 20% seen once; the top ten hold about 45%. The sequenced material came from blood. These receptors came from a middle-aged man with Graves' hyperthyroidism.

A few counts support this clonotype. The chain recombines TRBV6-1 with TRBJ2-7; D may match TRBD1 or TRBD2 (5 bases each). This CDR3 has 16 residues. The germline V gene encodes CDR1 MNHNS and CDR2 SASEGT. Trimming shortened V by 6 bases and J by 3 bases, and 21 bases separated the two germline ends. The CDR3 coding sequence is TGTGCCAGCAGCCGACGGCCAGGGTCGGGATTCTACGAGCAGTACTTC. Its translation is CASSRRPGSGFYEQYF.

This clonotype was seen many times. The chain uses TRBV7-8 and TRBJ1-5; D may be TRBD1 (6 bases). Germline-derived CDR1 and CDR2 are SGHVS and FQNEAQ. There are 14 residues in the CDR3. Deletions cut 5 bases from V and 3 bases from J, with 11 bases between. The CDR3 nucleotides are TGTGCCAGCAGCCCAACAGGGTTCAATCAGCCCCAGCATTTT. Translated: CASSPTGFNQPQHF.

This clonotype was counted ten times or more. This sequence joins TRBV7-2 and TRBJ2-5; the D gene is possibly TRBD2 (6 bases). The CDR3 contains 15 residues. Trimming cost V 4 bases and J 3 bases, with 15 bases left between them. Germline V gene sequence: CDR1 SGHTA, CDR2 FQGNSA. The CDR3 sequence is CASSSYAGSKETQYF. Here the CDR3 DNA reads TGTGCCAGCAGCTCCTATGCGGGGTCGAAAGAGACCCAGTACTTC.

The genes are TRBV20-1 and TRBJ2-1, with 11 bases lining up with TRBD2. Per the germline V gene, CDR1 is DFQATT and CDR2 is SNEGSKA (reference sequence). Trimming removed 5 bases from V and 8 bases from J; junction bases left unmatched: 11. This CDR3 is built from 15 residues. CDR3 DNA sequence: TGCAGTGCTCGGTTAGCGGGAGGGCCGATGGATGAGCAGTTCTTC. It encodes CSARLAGGPMDEQFF.

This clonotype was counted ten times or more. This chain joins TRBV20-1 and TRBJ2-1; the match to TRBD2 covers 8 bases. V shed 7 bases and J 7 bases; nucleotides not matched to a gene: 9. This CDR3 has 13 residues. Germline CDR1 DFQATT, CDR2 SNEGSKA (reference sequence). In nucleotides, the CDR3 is TGCAGTGTGAGACGGGGGGGGCGTAATGAGCAGTTCTTC. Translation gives CSVRRGGRNEQFF.

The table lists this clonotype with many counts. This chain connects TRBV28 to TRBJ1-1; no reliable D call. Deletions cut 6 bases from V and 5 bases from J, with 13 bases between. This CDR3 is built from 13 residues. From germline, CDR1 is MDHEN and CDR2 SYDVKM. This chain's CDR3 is CASRTGDWTEAFF. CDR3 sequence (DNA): TGTGCCAGCAGGACGGGCGATTGGACTGAAGCTTTCTTT.

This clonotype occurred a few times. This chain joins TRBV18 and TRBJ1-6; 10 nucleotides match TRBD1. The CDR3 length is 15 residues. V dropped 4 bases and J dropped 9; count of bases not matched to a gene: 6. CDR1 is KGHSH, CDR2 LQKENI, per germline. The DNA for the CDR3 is TGTGCCAGCTCACTGGTGGGACAGGGGATTTCACCCCTCCACTTT. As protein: CASSLVGQGISPLHF.

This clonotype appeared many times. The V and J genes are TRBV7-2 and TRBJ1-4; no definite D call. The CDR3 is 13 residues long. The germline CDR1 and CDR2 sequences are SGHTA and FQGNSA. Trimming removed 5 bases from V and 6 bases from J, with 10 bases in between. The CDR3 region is CASSLNMDEKLFF. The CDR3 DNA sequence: TGTGCCAGCAGCCTTAACATGGATGAAAAACTGTTTTTT.

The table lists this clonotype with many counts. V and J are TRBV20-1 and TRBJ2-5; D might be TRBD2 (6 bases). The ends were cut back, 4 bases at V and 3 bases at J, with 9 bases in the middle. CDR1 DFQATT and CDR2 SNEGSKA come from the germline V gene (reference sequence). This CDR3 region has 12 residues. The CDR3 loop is CSATGLKETQYF. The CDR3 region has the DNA TGCAGTGCTACGGGACTCAAAGAGACCCAGTACTTC.

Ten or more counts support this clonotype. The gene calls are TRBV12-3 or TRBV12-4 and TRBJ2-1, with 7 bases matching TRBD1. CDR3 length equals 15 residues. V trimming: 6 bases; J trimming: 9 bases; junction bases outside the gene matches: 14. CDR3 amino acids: CASRDQTGPGIEQFF. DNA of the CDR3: TGTGCCAGCAGGGATCAGACAGGGCCGGGTATTGAGCAGTTCTTC.

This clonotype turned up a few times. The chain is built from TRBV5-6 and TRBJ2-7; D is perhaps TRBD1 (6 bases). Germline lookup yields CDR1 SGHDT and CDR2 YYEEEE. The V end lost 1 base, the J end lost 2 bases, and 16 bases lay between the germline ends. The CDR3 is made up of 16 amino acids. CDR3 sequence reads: CASSLYPGEDTYEQYF. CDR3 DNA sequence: TGTGCCAGCAGCTTGTACCCAGGGGAAGATACCTACGAGCAGTACTTC.

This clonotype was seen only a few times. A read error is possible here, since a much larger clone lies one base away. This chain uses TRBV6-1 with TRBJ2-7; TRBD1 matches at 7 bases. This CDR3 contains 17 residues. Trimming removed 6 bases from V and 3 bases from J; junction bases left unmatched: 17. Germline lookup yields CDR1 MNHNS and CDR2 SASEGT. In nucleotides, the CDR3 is TGTGCCAGCAGCCGACCCCCACTCCCGGGACAGCTCTACGAGCAGTACTTC. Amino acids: CASSRPPLPGQLYEQYF.

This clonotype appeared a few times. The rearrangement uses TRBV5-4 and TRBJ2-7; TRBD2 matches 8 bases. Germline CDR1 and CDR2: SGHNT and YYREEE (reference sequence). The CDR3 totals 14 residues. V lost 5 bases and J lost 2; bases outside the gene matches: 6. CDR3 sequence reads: CASSAGGSPYEQYF. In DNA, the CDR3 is TGTGCCAGCAGTGCGGGGGGCAGCCCCTACGAGCAGTACTTC.

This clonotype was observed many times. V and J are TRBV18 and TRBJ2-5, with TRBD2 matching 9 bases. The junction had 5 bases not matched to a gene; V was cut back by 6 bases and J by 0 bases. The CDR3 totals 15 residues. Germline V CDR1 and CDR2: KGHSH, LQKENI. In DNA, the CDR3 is TGTGCCAGCTCGTCGGCTAGCGGGGACCAAGAGACCCAGTACTTC. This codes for CASSSASGDQETQYF.

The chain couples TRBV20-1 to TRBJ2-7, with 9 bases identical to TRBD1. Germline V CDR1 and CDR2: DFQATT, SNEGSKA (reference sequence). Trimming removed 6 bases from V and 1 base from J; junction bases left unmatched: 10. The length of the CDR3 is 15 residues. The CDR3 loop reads CSAPPDGQGSYEQYF. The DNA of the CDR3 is TGCAGTGCACCCCCGGATGGACAGGGGTCCTACGAGCAGTACTTC.

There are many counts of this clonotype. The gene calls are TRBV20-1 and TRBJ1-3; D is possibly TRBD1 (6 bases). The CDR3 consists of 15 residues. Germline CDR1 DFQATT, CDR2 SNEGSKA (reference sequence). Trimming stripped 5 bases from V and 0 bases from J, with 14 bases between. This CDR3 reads CSASKDRSSGNTIYF. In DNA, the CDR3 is TGCAGTGCTTCCAAGGACAGAAGCTCTGGAAACACCATATATTTT.

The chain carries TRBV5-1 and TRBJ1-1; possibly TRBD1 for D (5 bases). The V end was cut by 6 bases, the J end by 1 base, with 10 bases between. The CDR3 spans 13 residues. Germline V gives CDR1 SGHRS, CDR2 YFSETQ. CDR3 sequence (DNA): TGCGCCAGCATGGGGGGAGAGAACACTGAAGCTTTCTTT. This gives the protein CASMGGENTEAFF.

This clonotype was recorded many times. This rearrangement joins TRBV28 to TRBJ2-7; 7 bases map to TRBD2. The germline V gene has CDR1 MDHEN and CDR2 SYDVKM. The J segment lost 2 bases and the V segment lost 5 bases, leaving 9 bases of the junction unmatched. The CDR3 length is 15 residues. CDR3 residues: CASSPRGRGTYEQYF. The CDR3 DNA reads TGTGCCAGCAGTCCCCGTGGGAGGGGAACCTACGAGCAGTACTTC.

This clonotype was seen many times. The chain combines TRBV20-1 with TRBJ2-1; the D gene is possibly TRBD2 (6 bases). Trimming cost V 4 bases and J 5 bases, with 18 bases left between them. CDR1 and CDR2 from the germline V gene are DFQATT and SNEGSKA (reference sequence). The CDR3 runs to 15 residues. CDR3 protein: CSAIPFGREDNEQFF. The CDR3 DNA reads TGCAGTGCTATCCCCTTCGGCAGGGAGGACAATGAGCAGTTCTTC.

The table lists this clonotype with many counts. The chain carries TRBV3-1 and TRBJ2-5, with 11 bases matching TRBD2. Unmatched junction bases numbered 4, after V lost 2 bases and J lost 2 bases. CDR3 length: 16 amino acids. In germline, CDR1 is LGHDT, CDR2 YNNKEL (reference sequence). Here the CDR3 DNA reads TGTGCCAGCAGCCAACAACGACTAGCGGGGCAAGAGACCCAGTACTTC. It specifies CASSQQRLAGQETQYF.